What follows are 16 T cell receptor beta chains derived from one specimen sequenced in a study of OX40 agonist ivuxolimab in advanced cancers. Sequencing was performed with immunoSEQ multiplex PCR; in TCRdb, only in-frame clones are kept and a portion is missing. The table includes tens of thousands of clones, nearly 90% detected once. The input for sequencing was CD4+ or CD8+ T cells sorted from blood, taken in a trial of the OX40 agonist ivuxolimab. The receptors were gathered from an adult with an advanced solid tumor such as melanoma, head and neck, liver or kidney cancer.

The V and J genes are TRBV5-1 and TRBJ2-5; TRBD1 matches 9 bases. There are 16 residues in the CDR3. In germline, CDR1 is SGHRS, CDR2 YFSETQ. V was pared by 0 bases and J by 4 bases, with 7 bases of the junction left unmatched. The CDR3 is CASSLGARDRVETQYF. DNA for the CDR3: TGCGCCAGCAGCTTGGGAGCCCGGGACAGGGTAGAGACCCAGTACTTC.

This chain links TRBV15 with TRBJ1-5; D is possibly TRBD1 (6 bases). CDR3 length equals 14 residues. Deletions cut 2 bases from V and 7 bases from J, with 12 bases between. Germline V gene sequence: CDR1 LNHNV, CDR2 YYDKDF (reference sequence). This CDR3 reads CATSRPQGNQPQHF. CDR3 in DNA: TGTGCCACCAGCAGACCCCAGGGGAACCAGCCCCAGCATTTT.

This CDR3 reads CASSPPGLAGRDTQYF. CDR3 in DNA: TGTGCCAGCTCACCACCGGGGCTAGCGGGAAGGGATACGCAGTATTTT. The chain is built from TRBV18 and TRBJ2-3, with 9 bases matching TRBD2. CDR1 and CDR2 from the germline V gene are KGHSH and LQKENI. This CDR3 contains 16 residues. Germline trimming cut 0 bases from V and 6 bases from J; bases unmatched to any gene: 7.

CDR3 sequence: CASSLGLLGVGTGELFF. The CDR3 DNA reads TGTGCCAGCAGCTTAGGTCTTCTGGGAGTGGGGACCGGGGAGCTGTTTTTT. This chain links TRBV7-9 with TRBJ2-2; perhaps TRBD2 as D (5 bases). CDR1 is SEHNR and CDR2 is FQNEAQ in the germline V gene (reference sequence). The length of the CDR3 is 17 residues. V was trimmed by 1 base and J by 5 bases, leaving 17 bases between them.

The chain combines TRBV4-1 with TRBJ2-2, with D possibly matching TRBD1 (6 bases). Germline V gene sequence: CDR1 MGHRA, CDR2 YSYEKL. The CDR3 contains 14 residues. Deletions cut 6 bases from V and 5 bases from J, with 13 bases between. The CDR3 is CASSMDSETGELFF. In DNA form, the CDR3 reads TGCGCCAGCAGTATGGACAGCGAAACCGGGGAGCTGTTTTTT.

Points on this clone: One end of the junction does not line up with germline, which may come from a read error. The CDR3 is CASREIGGAYISPLHF. In nucleotides, the CDR3 is TGTGCCAGCAGGGAGATAGGGGGCGCCTATATTTCACCCCTCCACTTT. The chain has TRBV7-9 and TRBJ1-6, with 7 bases that match TRBD1. The CDR3 is 16 residues long. The V gene's germline CDR1 is SEHNR and CDR2 FQNEAQ (reference sequence).

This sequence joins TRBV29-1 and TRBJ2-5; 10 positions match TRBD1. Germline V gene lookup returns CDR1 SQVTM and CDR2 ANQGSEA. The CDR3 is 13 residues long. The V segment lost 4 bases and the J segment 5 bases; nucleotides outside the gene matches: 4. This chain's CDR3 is CSVGQGAGETQYF. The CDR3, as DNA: TGCAGCGTTGGACAGGGGGCTGGGGAGACCCAGTACTTC.

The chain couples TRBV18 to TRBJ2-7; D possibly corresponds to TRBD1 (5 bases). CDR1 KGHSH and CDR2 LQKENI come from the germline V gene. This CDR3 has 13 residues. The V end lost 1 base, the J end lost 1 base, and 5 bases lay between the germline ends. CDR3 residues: CASSPQGSYEQYF. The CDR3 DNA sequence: TGTGCCAGCTCACCACAGGGGTCCTACGAGCAGTACTTC.

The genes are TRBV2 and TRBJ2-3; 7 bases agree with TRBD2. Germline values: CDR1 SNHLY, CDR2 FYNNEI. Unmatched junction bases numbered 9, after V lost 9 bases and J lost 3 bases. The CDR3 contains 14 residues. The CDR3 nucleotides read TGTGCCAGAGCCCCTGCCGGGGGGACAGATACGCAGTATTTT. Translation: CARAPAGGTDTQYF.

CDR3 loop: CASSLNREKLFF. The CDR3 nucleotides read TGCGCCAGCAGCTTGAATCGTGAAAAACTGTTTTTT. The chain carries TRBV5-1 and TRBJ1-4; no clear D gene. Trimming took off 1 base at V and 7 bases at J, with 5 bases between the two ends. There are 12 residues in the CDR3. Germline assignment: CDR1 SGHRS and CDR2 YFSETQ.

In nucleotides, the CDR3 is TGTGCCAGCATGAGAGGGGAGATGTACGAGCAGTACTTC. This translates into CASMRGEMYEQYF. V usage is TRBV2 and J usage is TRBJ2-7; the D call may be TRBD1 or TRBD2 (5 bases each). The CDR3 has 13 amino acids. Germline V lookup: CDR1 SNHLY, CDR2 FYNNEI. The V and J ends lost 7 bases and 4 bases respectively, with 14 bases between them.

In DNA, the CDR3 is TGCAGCGTTCCACGGACAGGGGGTTCAGAGACCCAGTACTTC. This translates into CSVPRTGGSETQYF. The chain uses TRBV29-1 and TRBJ2-5; TRBD1 matches 10 bases. CDR1 SQVTM and CDR2 ANQGSEA come from the germline V gene. J lost 4 bases, V lost 5 bases, and 7 bases had no gene match. The CDR3 totals 14 residues.

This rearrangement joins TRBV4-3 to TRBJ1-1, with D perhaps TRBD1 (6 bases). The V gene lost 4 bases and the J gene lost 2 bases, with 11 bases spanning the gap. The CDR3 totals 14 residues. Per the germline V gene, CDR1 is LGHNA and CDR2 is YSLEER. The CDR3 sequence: CASSRGHLNTEAFF. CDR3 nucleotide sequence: TGCGCCAGCAGCCGGGGACACCTAAACACTGAAGCTTTCTTT.

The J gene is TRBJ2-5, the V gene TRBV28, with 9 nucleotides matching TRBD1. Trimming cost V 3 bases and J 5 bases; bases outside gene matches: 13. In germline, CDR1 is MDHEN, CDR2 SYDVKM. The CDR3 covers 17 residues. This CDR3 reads CASSFSGQGRTGETQYF. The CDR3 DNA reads TGTGCCAGCAGTTTTTCGGGACAGGGAAGAACGGGGGAGACCCAGTACTTC.

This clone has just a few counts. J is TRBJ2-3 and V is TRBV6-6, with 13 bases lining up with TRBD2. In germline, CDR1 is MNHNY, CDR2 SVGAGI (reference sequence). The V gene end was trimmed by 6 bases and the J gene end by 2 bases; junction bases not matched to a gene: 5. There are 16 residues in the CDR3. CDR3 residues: CASRSTSGGYTDTQYF. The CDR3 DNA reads TGTGCCAGCAGGTCGACTAGCGGGGGGTACACAGATACGCAGTATTTT.

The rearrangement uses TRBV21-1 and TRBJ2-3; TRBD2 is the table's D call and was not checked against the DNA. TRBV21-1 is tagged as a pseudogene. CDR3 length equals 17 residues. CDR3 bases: TGTGCCAGCAGCAAAGAGGTGACTAGCGGGAGCACAGATACGCAGTATTTT. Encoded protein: CASSKEVTSGSTDTQYF.